This TCR beta chain was found in a study of shared clonotypes between healthy human individuals. Donors comprised only Caucasian adults living in Nashville, Tennessee. Findings and caveats of the study: Few donors limited the genetic and exposure-history diversity represented. Naive CD4 clonotypes overlapped across a few donors at about 5.2%.

The CDR3 is 13 residues long. The germline V gene has CDR1 SNHLY and CDR2 FYNNEI. V dropped 10 bases and J dropped 5 bases, with 17 bases sitting between them. The data were produced by immunoSEQ multiplex PCR, yet TCRdb's version contains in-frame clones alone and is incomplete. There are around 2.5 million clones in the sample; approximately 94% occur only once, and 0.36% lies in the top ten. Remarks on this clone: Its antigen is undetermined.

The chain employs TRBV2 and TRBJ2-5; possibly TRBD1 or TRBD2 for D (6 bases each). Sample: naive CD4+ T cells from PBMCs. Regarding subset: CD45RA+ positively selected. The clonotype originates from a man aged 18 to 29 in good health. Some clones in this sample may be carry-over from other donors' samples. The CDR3 coding sequence is TGTGCCACACGGAGGGGGGCTGAGGAGACCCAGTACTTC. Translated: CATRRGAEETQYF.